The clone carrying this T cell receptor beta chain was detected many times. Its matching antigen is unknown. This record belongs to a study of T-cell reconstitution after alpha-beta-depleted transplantation in children. Study-wide results and caveats: Surviving thymic progenitors and recipient T cells were the source of high TCRbeta diversity at day 60 in some patients. Reportedly, roughly two months post-transplant, alpha-beta T cells arose from several hundred expanded graft clones. One year after transplant, T-cell counts and diversity came mostly from newly produced T cells.

As it was prepared, the TCRbeta library received unique molecular identifiers. TCRdb re-called the PCR reads with MiXCR, one entry per CDR3 protein. The sample includes hundreds of thousands of distinct CDR3 sequences, approximately 14% seen only once; the top ten take 0.79%. V was trimmed by 1 base and J by 0 bases, leaving 15 bases between them. The CDR3 loop spans 17 amino acids. Per the germline V gene, CDR1 is LNHNV and CDR2 is YYDKDF (reference sequence). The input for sequencing was PBMCs, taken before TCRalphabeta/CD19-depleted stem cell transplant. V is TRBV15 and J is TRBJ2-5, with no clear D. The source of this sequence is a girl aged 2 to 10 with congenital amegakaryocytic thrombocytopenia, due to receive a stem cell transplant. CDR3 DNA sequence: TGTGCCACCAGCAGAGGGTCGGATGTAGCCAACCAAGAGACCCAGTACTTC. Translated, it gives CATSRGSDVANQETQYF.